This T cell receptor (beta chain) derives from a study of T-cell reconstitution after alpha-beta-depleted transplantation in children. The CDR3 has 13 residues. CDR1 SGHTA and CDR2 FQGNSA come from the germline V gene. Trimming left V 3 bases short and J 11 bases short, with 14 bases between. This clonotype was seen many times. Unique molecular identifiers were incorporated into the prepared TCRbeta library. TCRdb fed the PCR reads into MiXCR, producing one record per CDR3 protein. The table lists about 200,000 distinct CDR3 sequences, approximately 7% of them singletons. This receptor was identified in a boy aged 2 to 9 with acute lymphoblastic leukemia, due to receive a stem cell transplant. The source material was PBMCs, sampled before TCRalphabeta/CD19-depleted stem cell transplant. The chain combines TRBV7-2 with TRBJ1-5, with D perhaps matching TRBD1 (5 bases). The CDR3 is CASSLRQGGSQHF. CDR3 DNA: TGTGCCAGCAGCTTGAGGCAGGGCGGGTCCCAGCATTTT.